Below, 17 T cell receptor beta chains from the same sample are listed, as sequenced in a study of blood T cell repertoires in COVID-19. Using immunoSEQ multiplex PCR, the repertoire was profiled, and TCRdb retains in-frame clones only, with some absent. The sample contains some 220,000 clones, roughly 85% of which appear only once. Sequencing was carried out using peripheral blood. The receptors here all came from a woman in her 70s with COVID-19, enrolled during active disease.

The rearrangement links TRBV19 to TRBJ1-2; TRBD1 matches at 8 bases. Germline V gene lookup returns CDR1 LNHDA and CDR2 SQIVND (reference sequence). The CDR3 spans 14 residues. J lost 4 bases, V lost 6 bases, and 7 bases had no gene match. The CDR3, as DNA: TGTGCCAGTAGAGCGGACAGGGTGGCCTATGGCTACACCTTC. This translates into CASRADRVAYGYTF. The full variable domain, rest sourced from reference TRBV19 and TRBJ1-2, is DGGITQSPKYLFRKEGQNVTLSCEQNLNHDAMYWYRQDPGQGLRLIYYSQIVNDFQKGDIAEGYSVSREKKESFPLTVTSAQKNPTAFYLCASRADRVAYGYTFGSGTRLTVV.

The chain couples TRBV7-2 to TRBJ2-5; TRBD1 agrees at 10 bases. The CDR3 sequence is 16 residues long. The trim removed 5 bases at V and 2 bases at J, leaving 8 bases unmatched. Germline CDR1 SGHTA, CDR2 FQGNSA. CDR3 nucleotides: TGTGCCAGCAGCCCGACAGGGGGCTGGGTACAAGAGACCCAGTACTTC. This encodes CASSPTGGWVQETQYF.

This clone was found a few times. The gene calls are TRBV21-1 and TRBJ1-1; the table's D call, TRBD1, has no DNA check behind it. TRBV21-1 is a pseudogene segment. The CDR3 totals 16 residues. The CDR3 reads CASSNRGQGAWTEAFF. In nucleotides, the CDR3 is TGTGCCAGCAGCAATAGGGGACAGGGGGCATGGACTGAAGCTTTCTTT.

This sequence joins TRBV10-3 and TRBJ2-7, with TRBD1 matching over 12 bases. CDR3 length equals 17 residues. CDR1 and CDR2 (germline): ENHRY, SYGVKD. V shed 2 bases and J 0 bases; nucleotides not matched to a gene: 5. The CDR3 DNA is TGTGCCATCAGTGAGATGGGACAGGGGGCGAGCTCCTACGAGCAGTACTTC. Its protein is CAISEMGQGASSYEQYF.

Remarks on this clone: Other DNA sequences in the sample encode the same CDR3. The V gene is TRBV12-3 or TRBV12-4, the J gene TRBJ2-7, with D perhaps TRBD2 (6 bases). There are 13 residues in the CDR3. V was clipped by 6 bases and J by 2 bases, with 11 bases between them. CDR3 loop: CASSKSGAYEQYF. CDR3 nucleotides: TGTGCCAGCAGCAAATCGGGGGCCTACGAGCAGTACTTC.

The chain recombines TRBV19 with TRBJ2-1; 7 bases are a match to TRBD2. V shed 5 bases and J 7 bases; nucleotides not matched to a gene: 5. This CDR3 is 13 amino acids long. Per germline, CDR1 LNHDA and CDR2 SQIVND (reference sequence). DNA of the CDR3: TGTGCCAGTAGTTTTCGCGGGAGTAATGAGCAGTTCTTC. It specifies CASSFRGSNEQFF.

This clone was counted a single time. V is TRBV7-2 and J is TRBJ2-3; D may be TRBD1 (5 bases). Germline CDR1 and CDR2: SGHTA and FQGNSA. CDR3 length: 15 amino acids. Trimming took 1 base from V and 1 from J, leaving 9 bases between them. The DNA of the CDR3 is TGTGCCAGCAGCTTAGTAGGCAGGGGCACAGATACGCAGTATTTT. It specifies CASSLVGRGTDTQYF.

This rearrangement joins TRBV5-1 to TRBJ2-3; D gene uncertain. This CDR3 comprises 14 residues. The germline gives CDR1 SGHRS, CDR2 YFSETQ. Trimming removed 0 bases at V and 2 bases at J, with 7 bases between. In DNA, the CDR3 is TGCGCCAGCAGCTTGGATCCAAACACAGATACGCAGTATTTT. Translated: CASSLDPNTDTQYF.

This chain connects TRBV14 to TRBJ1-6, with D possibly matching TRBD1 (6 bases). The germline V gene encodes CDR1 SGHDN and CDR2 FVKESK. The CDR3 has 15 residues. The ends were cut back, 0 bases at V and 8 bases at J, with 11 bases in the middle. In DNA form, the CDR3 reads TGTGCCAGCAGCCAAGATAGGGGGTCGGATTCACCCCTCCACTTT. Translation: CASSQDRGSDSPLHF.

J is TRBJ1-2 and V is TRBV6-2 or TRBV6-3; D unresolved. There are 13 residues in the CDR3. The germline V gene encodes CDR1 MNHEY and CDR2 SVGEGT. Trimming removed 2 bases from V and 2 bases from J, with 6 bases in between. As DNA, the CDR3 is TGTGCCAGCAGTTACATGGAGAACTATGGCTACACCTTC. Its translation: CASSYMENYGYTF.

This chain links TRBV18 with TRBJ2-3; TRBD2 might be the D (5 bases). V was shortened by 0 bases and J by 4 bases, with 17 bases between the two germline ends. The CDR3 runs 17 residues. Germline assignment: CDR1 KGHSH and CDR2 LQKENI. The CDR3 loop reads CASSPPRTLLGADTQYF. For the CDR3, the DNA is TGTGCCAGCTCACCACCCCGGACCTTGTTGGGAGCAGATACGCAGTATTTT.

J is TRBJ2-7 and V is TRBV7-2, with TRBD2 identical over 9 bases. CDR1 SGHTA and CDR2 FQGNSA come from the germline V gene. V lost 0 bases and J lost 9; bases outside the gene matches: 3. This CDR3 has 13 residues. As DNA, the CDR3 is TGTGCCAGCAGCTTAGCGCCAGCGGGGGGGCAGTACTTC. It is translated as CASSLAPAGGQYF.

The chain recombines TRBV7-2 with TRBJ1-3, with D possibly matching TRBD1 (5 bases). The CDR3 consists of 13 residues. Trimming stripped 8 bases from V and 4 bases from J, with 12 bases between. The V gene's germline CDR1 is SGHTA and CDR2 FQGNSA. DNA of the CDR3: TGTGCCAGCGGGGCCACGCGGGGAAACACCATATATTTT. Protein sequence: CASGATRGNTIYF.

V and J are TRBV2 and TRBJ1-1, with no clear D. The germline CDR1 and CDR2 sequences are SNHLY and FYNNEI. CDR3 length: 15 amino acids. Trimming cost V 2 bases and J 1 base, with 11 bases left between them. CDR3 in amino acids: CASSEKGGSNTEAFF. In DNA, the CDR3 is TGTGCCAGCAGTGAAAAAGGAGGGTCGAACACTGAAGCTTTCTTT.

The genes are TRBV5-6 and TRBJ1-5, with D perhaps matching TRBD1 (5 bases). Looked up from germline, CDR1 is SGHDT and CDR2 is YYEEEE. The V gene lost 1 base and the J gene lost 1 base, with 12 bases spanning the gap. CDR3 length: 16 residues. The CDR3 here is CASSLLGRASNQPQHF. The CDR3 coding sequence is TGTGCCAGCAGCTTGCTTGGCAGGGCAAGCAATCAGCCCCAGCATTTT.

V and J are TRBV6-4 and TRBJ1-2, with TRBD1 matching over 7 bases. Losses at the gene ends were 2 bases for V and 8 bases for J; bases not matched to a gene: 2. Germline V gene sequence: CDR1 MRHNA, CDR2 SNTAGT. The CDR3 is 12 amino acids. CDR3 in DNA: TGTGCCAGCAGTGACCGACAGGGCGGCTACACCTTC. It codes for CASSDRQGGYTF.

This chain links TRBV6-2 or TRBV6-3 with TRBJ1-5; the D gene is possibly TRBD1 (6 bases). Deletions cut 4 bases from V and 9 bases from J, with 16 bases between. CDR1 and CDR2 (germline): MNHEY, SVGEGT. This CDR3 contains 14 residues. For the CDR3, the DNA is TGTGCCAGCAGTTTGCAGGGGCTCTCCGGGCCCCAGCATTTT. Amino acid sequence: CASSLQGLSGPQHF.